This T cell receptor (beta chain) was obtained from a study of T cell responses to AZD1222 COVID-19 vaccine. Comments on this clone: Antigen unknown.

General observations from the study: Only six individuals given AZD1222 were seropositive at baseline. As reported, nearly half of all spike-specific TCRs target variant regions that are unmutated.

Clones were read by immunoSEQ multiplex PCR, and TCRdb kept only the in-frame ones, dropping some. The top ten hold approximately 4.2% of the sample, which has about 76,000 clones, roughly nine tenths seen once. The germline V and J ends were trimmed by 7 bases and 4 bases, with 10 bases remaining between them. Germline-derived CDR1 and CDR2 are MNHEY and SVGAGI. The CDR3 is made up of 13 amino acids. The chain couples TRBV6-5 to TRBJ2-2; unclear D gene. The source material was peripheral blood, sampled on day 0 of AZD1222 vaccination. The TCR sequence derives from an adult in good health. CDR3 region: CASTPSRTGELFF. The CDR3 DNA reads as TGTGCCAGCACTCCTAGTCGCACCGGGGAGCTGTTTTTT.